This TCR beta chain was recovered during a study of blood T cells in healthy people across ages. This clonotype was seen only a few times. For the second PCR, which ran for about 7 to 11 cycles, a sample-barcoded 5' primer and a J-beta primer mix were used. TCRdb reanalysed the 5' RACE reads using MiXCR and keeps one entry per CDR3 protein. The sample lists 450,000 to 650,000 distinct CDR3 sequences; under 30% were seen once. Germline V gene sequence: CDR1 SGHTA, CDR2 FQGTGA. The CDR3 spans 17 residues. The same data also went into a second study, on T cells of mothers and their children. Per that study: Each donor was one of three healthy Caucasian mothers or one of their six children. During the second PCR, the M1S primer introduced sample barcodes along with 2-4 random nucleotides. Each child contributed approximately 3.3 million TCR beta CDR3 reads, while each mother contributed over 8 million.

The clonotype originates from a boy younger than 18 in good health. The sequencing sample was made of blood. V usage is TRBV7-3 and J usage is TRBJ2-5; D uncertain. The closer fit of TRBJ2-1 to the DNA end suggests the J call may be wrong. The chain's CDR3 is CASSLTYGLVSGNEQFF. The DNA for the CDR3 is TGTGCCAGCAGCTTAACGTACGGGCTGGTCTCAGGCAATGAGCAGTTCTTC.